The rows below give T cell receptor beta chains drawn from one sample of a study of beta chain features in type 1 diabetes. Sequencing was performed with immunoSEQ multiplex PCR; in TCRdb, only in-frame clones are kept and a portion is missing. The profile covers some 270,000 clones, with 9.5% to 13% appearing a single time and around 0.017% taken by the ten largest. What was sequenced was naive CD4+ T cells from blood. These receptors were collected from a man aged 25 to 40 with type 1 diabetes. CDR3s include the opening cysteine and the closing phenylalanine or tryptophan. D genes are given only for firm matches. Rows give clone size only sometimes, using once, few, many, or a class for an expanded clone.

D gene: NA; J gene: TRBJ1-4; clone size: few; V gene: TRBV6-1; CDR3 DNA: TGTGCCAGCAGTGAAGGCGGGGGGCATGGGGAAAAACTGTTTTTT; CDR3 protein: CASSEGGGHGEKLFF
D gene: NA; J gene: TRBJ1-1; clone size: few; V gene: TRBV5-5; CDR3 DNA: TGTGCCAGCAGCTCCCAACCGACAGCATTCACTGAAGCTTTCTTT; CDR3 protein: CASSSQPTAFTEAFF
D gene: NA; J gene: TRBJ2-2; clone size: few; V gene: TRBV7-9; CDR3 DNA: TGTGCCAGCACCGAAGGAGTCGGCCTAGACACCGGGGAGCTGTTTTTT; CDR3 protein: CASTEGVGLDTGELFF
D gene: NA; J gene: TRBJ1-1; clone size: NA; V gene: TRBV30; CDR3 DNA: TGTGCCTGGAGTGTTAGCATGAACACTGAAGCTTTCTTT; CDR3 protein: CAWSVSMNTEAFF
D gene: NA; J gene: TRBJ2-7; clone size: NA; V gene: TRBV15; CDR3 DNA: TGTGCCACCAGCAGAGATCAGGGAACCTACGAGCAGTACTTC; CDR3 protein: CATSRDQGTYEQYF
D gene: NA; J gene: TRBJ1-4; clone size: few; V gene: TRBV5-1; CDR3 DNA: TGCGCCAGCAGCCCCACTGGTGATCCAACTAATGAAAAACTGTTTTTT; CDR3 protein: CASSPTGDPTNEKLFF
D gene: NA; J gene: TRBJ1-2; clone size: NA; V gene: TRBV4-2; CDR3 DNA: TGTGCCAGCAGCCAAGATCCGGGACACATCTATGGCTACACCTTC; CDR3 protein: CASSQDPGHIYGYTF
D gene: NA; J gene: TRBJ1-6; clone size: NA; V gene: TRBV4-3; CDR3 DNA: TGCGCCAGCAGCCAAGATTGGCAGGGGAGTTCACCCCTCCACTTT; CDR3 protein: CASSQDWQGSSPLHF
D gene: TRBD1; J gene: TRBJ2-7; clone size: NA; V gene: TRBV4-2; CDR3 DNA: TGTGCCAGCAGCCGGACAGGGGACTACGAGCAGTACTTC; CDR3 protein: CASSRTGDYEQYF
D gene: NA; J gene: TRBJ2-1; clone size: NA; V gene: TRBV29-1; CDR3 DNA: TGCAGCGTTGAATGGCGGCAGTCTTACAATGAGCAGTTCTTC; CDR3 protein: CSVEWRQSYNEQFF
D gene: NA; J gene: TRBJ1-1; clone size: NA; V gene: TRBV21-1; CDR3 DNA: TGTGCCAGCAGCAAACCAGACGGTGGAGACACTGAAGCTTTCTTT; CDR3 protein: CASSKPDGGDTEAFF
D gene: NA; J gene: TRBJ2-5; clone size: NA; V gene: TRBV5-1; CDR3 DNA: TGCGCCAGCAGCTCGACAGGTGACCAAGAGACCCAGTACTTC; CDR3 protein: CASSSTGDQETQYF
D gene: NA; J gene: TRBJ2-7; clone size: NA; V gene: TRBV4-3; CDR3 DNA: TGCGCCAGCAGCCAAGATCATGACAGAGAGTACTACGAGCAGTACTTC; CDR3 protein: CASSQDHDREYYEQYF
D gene: NA; J gene: TRBJ1-2; clone size: NA; V gene: TRBV27; CDR3 DNA: TGTGCCAGCAGTTTACAGGGATCGTATGGCTACACCTTC; CDR3 protein: CASSLQGSYGYTF
D gene: TRBD2; J gene: TRBJ2-3; clone size: NA; V gene: TRBV18; CDR3 DNA: TGTGCCAGCTCACCGGGACTAGCGGGGGAAGATACGCAGTATTTT; CDR3 protein: CASSPGLAGEDTQYF
D gene: NA; J gene: TRBJ2-3; clone size: NA; V gene: TRBV11-2; CDR3 DNA: TGTGCCAGCAGCCCAAGGGTCGGGGGAGGTACAGATACGCAGTATTTT; CDR3 protein: CASSPRVGGGTDTQYF
D gene: TRBD2; J gene: TRBJ2-1; clone size: few; V gene: TRBV5-1; CDR3 DNA: TGCGCCAGCAGCCCCGGGACTAGCGCCTACAATGAGCAGTTCTTC; CDR3 protein: CASSPGTSAYNEQFF
D gene: TRBD1; J gene: TRBJ2-2; clone size: NA; V gene: TRBV5-4; CDR3 DNA: TGTGCCAGCAGGCGTACAGGGGTCAGGAACACCGGGGAGCTGTTTTTT; CDR3 protein: CASRRTGVRNTGELFF
D gene: NA; J gene: TRBJ2-7; clone size: NA; V gene: TRBV7-3; CDR3 DNA: TGTGCCAGCAGCTTGGGGATAGACAGGAAAAGGCGCGAGCAGTACTTC; CDR3 protein: CASSLGIDRKRREQYF
D gene: NA; J gene: TRBJ1-2; clone size: few; V gene: TRBV9; CDR3 DNA: TGTGCCAGCAGCGACCAAGGGGGAGGCTACACCTTC; CDR3 protein: CASSDQGGGYTF
D gene: NA; J gene: TRBJ2-2; clone size: NA; V gene: TRBV5-6; CDR3 DNA: TGTGCCAGCGGACCGCCCCAGGGGTTATTCACCGGGGAGCTGTTTTTT; CDR3 protein: CASGPPQGLFTGELFF
D gene: NA; J gene: TRBJ1-4; clone size: NA; V gene: TRBV6-5; CDR3 DNA: TGTGCCAGCAGTTACCTGTCTTTTGGCGAAAAACTGTTTTTT; CDR3 protein: CASSYLSFGEKLFF
D gene: NA; J gene: TRBJ1-2; clone size: few; V gene: TRBV9; CDR3 DNA: TGTGCCAGCAGCGTAGGCCTTGGGGGGAACTATGGCTACACCTTC; CDR3 protein: CASSVGLGGNYGYTF
D gene: TRBD1; J gene: TRBJ2-2; clone size: few; V gene: TRBV9; CDR3 DNA: TGTGCCAGCAGCCTCAGGGGGACCACCGGGGAGCTGTTTTTT; CDR3 protein: CASSLRGTTGELFF
D gene: TRBD2; J gene: TRBJ2-1; clone size: few; V gene: TRBV11-2; CDR3 DNA: TGTGCCAGCAGCTTTGCTAGCGGCAACAATGAGCAGTTCTTC; CDR3 protein: CASSFASGNNEQFF
D gene: TRBD2; J gene: TRBJ2-3; clone size: few; V gene: TRBV29-1; CDR3 DNA: TGCAGCGTCCTAGCGGGGAGCACAGATACGCAGTATTTT; CDR3 protein: CSVLAGSTDTQYF
D gene: TRBD2; J gene: TRBJ2-3; clone size: NA; V gene: TRBV4-2; CDR3 DNA: TGTGCCAGCAGCCAAGATGGTACTAGCGGGTCCCCAGATACGCAGTATTTT; CDR3 protein: CASSQDGTSGSPDTQYF
D gene: TRBD1; J gene: TRBJ1-6; clone size: NA; V gene: TRBV2; CDR3 DNA: TGTGCCAGCGCGTATCCGGGACAGGGAGAGTCACCCCTCCACTTT; CDR3 protein: CASAYPGQGESPLHF
D gene: TRBD2; J gene: TRBJ2-3; clone size: NA; V gene: TRBV5-1; CDR3 DNA: TGCGCCAGCAGCTTCGGGACTATGGGCACAGATACGCAGTATTTT; CDR3 protein: CASSFGTMGTDTQYF
D gene: NA; J gene: TRBJ2-7; clone size: NA; V gene: TRBV7-2; CDR3 DNA: TGTGCCAGCAGCTTGACCACCCGCGGCGAGCAGTACTTC; CDR3 protein: CASSLTTRGEQYF
D gene: TRBD1; J gene: TRBJ1-5; clone size: few; V gene: TRBV5-1; CDR3 DNA: TGCGCCAGCAGCCTCGGGACAGTTGGCCAGCCCCAGCATTTT; CDR3 protein: CASSLGTVGQPQHF
D gene: NA; J gene: TRBJ2-1; clone size: NA; V gene: TRBV6-6; CDR3 DNA: TGTGCCAGCAGTTTAAAACGGTCTTCCTACAATGAGCAGTTCTTC; CDR3 protein: CASSLKRSSYNEQFF
D gene: NA; J gene: TRBJ2-1; clone size: few; V gene: TRBV28; CDR3 DNA: TGTGCCAGCAGTTTGGCCGGCACCCTGAGGGAGCAGTTCTTC; CDR3 protein: CASSLAGTLREQFF
D gene: NA; J gene: TRBJ1-6; clone size: few; V gene: TRBV4-1; CDR3 DNA: TGCGCCAGCAGCGAACAAAGCTCCTATAATTCACCCCTCCACTTT; CDR3 protein: CASSEQSSYNSPLHF
D gene: NA; J gene: TRBJ2-3; clone size: many; V gene: TRBV29-1; CDR3 DNA: TGCAGCGCCAAAGACCCCGGGGCGCAGTATTTT; CDR3 protein: CSAKDPGAQYF
D gene: NA; J gene: TRBJ2-3; clone size: few; V gene: TRBV29-1; CDR3 DNA: TGCAGCGTTGGGGCTTCCGCAGGGGATACGCAGTATTTT; CDR3 protein: CSVGASAGDTQYF
D gene: NA; J gene: TRBJ2-7; clone size: NA; V gene: TRBV9; CDR3 DNA: TGTGCCAGCGATCGCCCGGGAGACTCCTACGAGCAGTACTTC; CDR3 protein: CASDRPGDSYEQYF
D gene: TRBD1; J gene: TRBJ2-5; clone size: few; V gene: TRBV29-1; CDR3 DNA: TGCAGCGTCGCAACAGGGGTGATCGAGACCCAGTACTTC; CDR3 protein: CSVATGVIETQYF
D gene: NA; J gene: TRBJ1-4; clone size: few; V gene: TRBV6-6; CDR3 DNA: TGTGCCACCCGTTTGGGAGGACCTAATGAAAAACTGTTTTTT; CDR3 protein: CATRLGGPNEKLFF
D gene: NA; J gene: TRBJ2-1; clone size: few; V gene: TRBV7-8; CDR3 DNA: TGTGCCAGCAGCTTAGCAAGCCCTTCGGGGAATGAGCAGTTCTTC; CDR3 protein: CASSLASPSGNEQFF
D gene: TRBD1; J gene: TRBJ2-2; clone size: NA; V gene: TRBV11-2; CDR3 DNA: TGTGCCAGCATCCGAGGACAGGGGGCTACCGGGGAGCTGTTTTTT; CDR3 protein: CASIRGQGATGELFF
D gene: TRBD1; J gene: TRBJ2-7; clone size: NA; V gene: TRBV9; CDR3 DNA: TGTGCCAGCAGCCCCTCCTTCGACAGGGGGCTCTACGAGCAGTACTTC; CDR3 protein: CASSPSFDRGLYEQYF
D gene: NA; J gene: TRBJ1-2; clone size: few; V gene: TRBV19; CDR3 DNA: TGTGCCAGTAGTAGGGGGCTCAGCTATGGCTACACCTTC; CDR3 protein: CASSRGLSYGYTF
D gene: NA; J gene: TRBJ2-5; clone size: few; V gene: TRBV4-2; CDR3 DNA: TGTGCCAGCAGCCAAGATGTGAGGGGGTACCAAGAGACCCAGTACTTC; CDR3 protein: CASSQDVRGYQETQYF
D gene: TRBD1; J gene: TRBJ1-2; clone size: few; V gene: TRBV19; CDR3 DNA: TGTGCCAGTAGTATCCCTGGGACAGGCCAGGGCTACACCTTC; CDR3 protein: CASSIPGTGQGYTF
D gene: NA; J gene: TRBJ1-1; clone size: NA; V gene: TRBV2; CDR3 DNA: TGTGCCAGGGGAGCGGTGTACACTGAAGCTTTCTTT; CDR3 protein: CARGAVYTEAFF
D gene: NA; J gene: TRBJ1-2; clone size: NA; V gene: TRBV7-9; CDR3 DNA: TGTGCCAGCAGCCCCGTTGGAGGGTTGGCTCTTGGCTACACCTTC; CDR3 protein: CASSPVGGLALGYTF
D gene: TRBD1; J gene: TRBJ2-7; clone size: NA; V gene: TRBV18; CDR3 DNA: TGTGCCAGCTCAACACAGGGGATCTCCTACGAGCAGTACTTC; CDR3 protein: CASSTQGISYEQYF
D gene: NA; J gene: TRBJ1-4; clone size: few; V gene: TRBV4-1; CDR3 DNA: TGCGCCAGCAGCCCGCGGGGTGCAGGGAGGAAACTGTTTTTT; CDR3 protein: CASSPRGAGRKLFF
D gene: NA; J gene: TRBJ1-6; clone size: NA; V gene: TRBV21-1; CDR3 DNA: TGTGCCAGCCAGTACAGGGCTTATAATTCACCCCTCCACTTT; CDR3 protein: CASQYRAYNSPLHF
D gene: TRBD1; J gene: TRBJ1-1; clone size: few; V gene: TRBV10-3; CDR3 DNA: TGTGCCCTGCGACAGGGGGTGGAGGACACTGAAGCTTTCTTT; CDR3 protein: CALRQGVEDTEAFF